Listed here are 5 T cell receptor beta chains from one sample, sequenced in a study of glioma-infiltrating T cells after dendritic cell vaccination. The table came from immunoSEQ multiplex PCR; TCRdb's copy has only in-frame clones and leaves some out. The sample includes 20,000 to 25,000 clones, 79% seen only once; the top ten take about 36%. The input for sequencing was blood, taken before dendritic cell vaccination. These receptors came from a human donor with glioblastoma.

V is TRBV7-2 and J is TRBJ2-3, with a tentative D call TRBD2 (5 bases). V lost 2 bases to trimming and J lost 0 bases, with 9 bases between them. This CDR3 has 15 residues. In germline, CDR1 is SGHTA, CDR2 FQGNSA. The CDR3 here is CASSLSGTSTDTQYF. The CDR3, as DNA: TGTGCCAGCAGCTTAAGCGGAACCAGCACAGATACGCAGTATTTT.

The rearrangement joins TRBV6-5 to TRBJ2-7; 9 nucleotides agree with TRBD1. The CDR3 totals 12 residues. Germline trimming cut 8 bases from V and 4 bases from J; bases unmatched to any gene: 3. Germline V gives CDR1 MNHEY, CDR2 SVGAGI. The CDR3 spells CASGGTGYEQYF. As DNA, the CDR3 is TGTGCCAGCGGAGGGACAGGGTACGAGCAGTACTTC.

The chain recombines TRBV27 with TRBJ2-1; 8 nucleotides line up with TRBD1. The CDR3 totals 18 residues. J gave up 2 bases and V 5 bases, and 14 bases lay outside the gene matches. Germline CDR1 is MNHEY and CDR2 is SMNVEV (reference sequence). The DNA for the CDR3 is TGTGCCAGCAGTCGCGGACAGGGATGGCTATTCCCCTACAATGAGCAGTTCTTC. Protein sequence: CASSRGQGWLFPYNEQFF.

CDR3 in DNA: TGTGCCAGCAGCTTAGAGGCAGGCCAGCCCCAGCATTTT. Protein: CASSLEAGQPQHF. The chain uses TRBV7-9 and TRBJ1-5; D ambiguous. From germline, CDR1 is SEHNR and CDR2 FQNEAQ (reference sequence). Trimming removed 1 base at V and 7 bases at J, with 8 bases between. This CDR3 is built from 13 residues.

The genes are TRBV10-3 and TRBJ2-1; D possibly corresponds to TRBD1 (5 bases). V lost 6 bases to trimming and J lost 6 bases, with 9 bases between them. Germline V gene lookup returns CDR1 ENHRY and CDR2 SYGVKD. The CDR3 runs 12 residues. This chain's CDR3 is CAIRGPGNEQFF. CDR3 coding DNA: TGTGCCATCAGGGGGCCGGGCAATGAGCAGTTCTTC.